This TCR beta chain was recorded in a study of blood T cell repertoires in COVID-19. In the authors' workflow: Reference gene primer amplification gave estimated nucleated cell counts. Measured with immunoSEQ multiplex PCR; TCRdb has only the in-frame clones, and not every one. The V and J calls and clone size are taken from that table; D and trimming were inferred from the DNA. The sample has tens of thousands of clones; roughly 80% are singletons. Looked up from germline, CDR1 is SNHLY and CDR2 is FYNNEI. This CDR3 spans 17 amino acids. Deletions cut 6 bases from V and 3 bases from J, with 24 bases between.

This clonotype was sampled from an elderly man with active or convalescent COVID-19. The genes are TRBV2 and TRBJ2-7; maybe TRBD2 (5 bases). Sample: peripheral blood. CDR3 DNA sequence: TGTGCCAGCAGGAAGGCGGAGGTCCCGGTGAACCTCTACGAGCAGTACTTC. Its protein is CASRKAEVPVNLYEQYF.